These T cell receptor beta chains were read from a single sample in a study of technical replicates of blood from several donors. Produced via immunoSEQ multiplex PCR; TCRdb's table is partial and in-frame only. The sample has fewer than 90,000 clones, 80% to 95% seen once. Sequencing was carried out using T cells isolated from PBMCs. The source is a human donor in good health. The CDR3 runs from the conserved cysteine through the conserved F or W. The order of the fields is J gene, V gene, clone size, D gene, CDR3 protein, CDR3 DNA. D genes are given only for firm matches. Clone size is shown for a subset of rows, as once, few, many or a class of expanded clone.

J: TRBJ1-3; V: TRBV19; size: -; D: -; CDR3: CASTNQERFSGNTIYF; DNA: TGTGCCAGTACAAATCAGGAGCGGTTCTCTGGAAACACCATATATTTT
J: TRBJ2-7; V: TRBV6-5; size: -; D: TRBD2; CDR3: CASSPSGWSYEQYF; DNA: TGTGCCAGCAGCCCTAGCGGTTGGTCTTACGAGCAGTACTTC
J: TRBJ2-1; V: TRBV14; size: once; D: TRBD2; CDR3: CASSDRAGYPSNEQFF; DNA: TGTGCCAGCAGCGACAGAGCGGGATACCCCTCGAATGAGCAGTTCTTC
J: TRBJ2-5; V: TRBV7-9; size: -; D: -; CDR3: CASSQQGLETQYF; DNA: TGTGCCAGCAGCCAACAGGGCTTGGAGACCCAGTACTTC
J: TRBJ1-1; V: TRBV10-3; size: -; D: TRBD1; CDR3: CAISESKDRGTEAFF; DNA: TGTGCCATCAGTGAGTCGAAGGACAGGGGAACTGAAGCTTTCTTT
J: TRBJ2-2; V: TRBV4-1; size: -; D: -; CDR3: CASSSSGAPRELFF; DNA: TGCGCCAGCAGCTCAAGCGGTGCGCCAAGGGAGCTGTTTTTT
J: TRBJ2-7; V: TRBV2; size: -; D: TRBD1; CDR3: CASIDRAYEQYF; DNA: TGTGCCAGCATAGACAGGGCCTACGAGCAGTACTTC
J: TRBJ2-3; V: TRBV5-1; size: -; D: -; CDR3: CASSLEPTGTVGGSQYF; DNA: TGCGCCAGCAGCTTGGAACCGACAGGGACCGTGGGGGGTTCGCAGTATTTT
J: TRBJ2-5; V: TRBV29-1; size: -; D: TRBD1; CDR3: CSAFDRGETQYF; DNA: TGCAGCGCGTTCGACAGGGGGGAGACCCAGTACTTC
J: TRBJ1-2; V: TRBV30; size: -; D: -; CDR3: CAWSYRANYGYTF; DNA: TGTGCCTGGAGTTACCGGGCTAACTATGGCTACACCTTC
J: TRBJ2-5; V: TRBV7-9; size: -; D: -; CDR3: CASSLALSGHTQETQYF; DNA: TGTGCCAGCAGCTTAGCGCTCTCGGGACATACCCAAGAGACCCAGTACTTC
J: TRBJ1-2; V: TRBV5-1; size: -; D: TRBD1; CDR3: CASSLLGGLRDGYTF; DNA: TGCGCCAGCAGCTTGTTAGGGGGCCTCAGGGATGGCTACACCTTC
J: TRBJ2-7; V: TRBV7-3; size: -; D: -; CDR3: CASSLAGRPYEQYF; DNA: TGTGCCAGCAGCTTAGCGGGGCGCCCCTACGAGCAGTACTTC
J: TRBJ1-2; V: TRBV30; size: once; D: -; CDR3: CAWSDAGARSYGYTF; DNA: TGTGCCTGGAGTGACGCAGGGGCCCGGAGCTATGGCTACACCTTC
J: TRBJ2-7; V: TRBV4-1; size: -; D: -; CDR3: CASSQGGRGNEQYF; DNA: TGCGCCAGCAGCCAAGGAGGCAGGGGTAACGAGCAGTACTTC
J: TRBJ2-1; V: TRBV4-1; size: -; D: TRBD2; CDR3: CASSQRSGRPADEQFF; DNA: TGCGCCAGCAGCCAAAGAAGCGGGAGGCCCGCCGATGAGCAGTTCTTC
J: TRBJ2-7; V: TRBV7-3; size: -; D: TRBD2; CDR3: CASSLSGSPGEQYF; DNA: TGTGCCAGCAGCTTAAGCGGGAGTCCCGGCGAGCAGTACTTC
J: TRBJ2-7; V: TRBV7-9; size: few; D: -; CDR3: CASSPTSNEQYF; DNA: TGTGCCAGCAGCCCAACTAGCAACGAGCAGTACTTC
J: TRBJ2-7; V: TRBV4-3; size: -; D: -; CDR3: CASSQESYSRGTYEQYF; DNA: TGCGCCAGCAGCCAAGAGTCTTATAGTAGGGGTACCTACGAGCAGTACTTC
J: TRBJ1-3; V: TRBV6-5; size: -; D: -; CDR3: CASSRGLHSGNTIYF; DNA: TGTGCCAGCAGTAGGGGTCTCCACTCTGGAAACACCATATATTTT
J: TRBJ1-5; V: TRBV11-2; size: -; D: -; CDR3: CASSLDPKQPQHF; DNA: TGTGCCAGCAGCTTAGATCCAAAACAGCCCCAGCATTTT
J: TRBJ2-7; V: TRBV27; size: -; D: -; CDR3: CASRQERDSYEQYF; DNA: TGTGCCAGCAGACAGGAGCGCGACTCCTACGAGCAGTACTTC
J: TRBJ2-1; V: TRBV5-1; size: -; D: TRBD2; CDR3: CASSLGLAGVNEQFF; DNA: TGCGCCAGCAGCTTGGGGCTAGCGGGGGTCAATGAGCAGTTCTTC
J: TRBJ2-1; V: TRBV7-2; size: -; D: -; CDR3: CASSLALVYEQFF; DNA: TGTGCCAGCAGCTTAGCGCTAGTCTATGAGCAGTTCTTC
J: TRBJ2-7; V: TRBV19; size: -; D: -; CDR3: CTRQMRPYEQYF; DNA: TGTACCAGACAGATGAGACCCTACGAGCAGTACTTC
J: TRBJ2-2; V: TRBV7-8; size: -; D: -; CDR3: CASSLASQGPYTGELFF; DNA: TGTGCCAGCAGCTTAGCGTCGCAGGGGCCGTACACCGGGGAGCTGTTTTTT
J: TRBJ2-5; V: TRBV10-1; size: -; D: -; CDR3: CASSETVRETQYF; DNA: TGCGCCAGCAGTGAGACAGTTAGGGAGACCCAGTACTTC